This T cell receptor beta chain was obtained from a study of long-term antiretroviral therapy in people with HIV. Study-wide points: The study found that diversity rose after ART but stayed below transplant donor controls. Blood sampling spanned 2004 to 2017, possibly under older ART regimens. HIV repertoire CDR3 lengths ranged less widely than those of controls.

In germline, CDR1 is MNHNY, CDR2 SVGAGI (reference sequence). The CDR3 runs to 14 residues. V was clipped by 6 bases and J by 0 bases, with 11 bases between them. As concerns this clone: What it recognizes is unknown.

Running of the v3.0 immunoSEQ assay took place at survey level. Sequencing set out to capture roughly 40,000-50,000 T-cell genomes per sample. Only in-frame clones appear in the TCRdb table, and some are missing; sequencing was by immunoSEQ multiplex PCR. This table holds about 24,000 clones, roughly 79% found once. The V call is TRBV6-6, the J call TRBJ1-1; D is unresolved. The TCR was taken from a woman aged 18 to 35 with HIV. The sequencing used unsorted PBMCs, collected at the start of antiretroviral therapy, before treatment. Written as DNA, the CDR3 is TGTGCCAGCAGCCCTGGAAGTATGAACACTGAAGCTTTCTTT. Encoded protein: CASSPGSMNTEAFF.